This T cell receptor (beta chain) was captured by sequencing in a study of follicular helper T cells after annual influenza vaccination. Only in-frame clones appear in the TCRdb table, and some are missing; sequencing was by immunoSEQ multiplex PCR. The sample contains 10,000 or so clones, less than 80% of which appear only once. Study results and caveats: ICOS+CD38+ cTfh clonality change tracked circulating plasmablast frequency change.

Concerning this clone: The target antigen is unknown.

CDR1 is LGHNA, CDR2 YNFKEQ, per germline. CDR3 length equals 15 residues. Trimming took 4 bases from V and 2 from J, leaving 15 bases between them. The sample in question was CXCR5- memory CD4+ T cells sorted from blood, obtained 6 weeks after influenza vaccination. The TCR comes from an adult who received the influenza vaccine. The chain joins TRBV4-2 to TRBJ2-7; D is perhaps TRBD1 (7 bases). CDR3: CASSPGGIRTYEQYF. The CDR3 region has the DNA TGTGCCAGCAGCCCAGGGGGGATTAGGACCTACGAGCAGTACTTC.